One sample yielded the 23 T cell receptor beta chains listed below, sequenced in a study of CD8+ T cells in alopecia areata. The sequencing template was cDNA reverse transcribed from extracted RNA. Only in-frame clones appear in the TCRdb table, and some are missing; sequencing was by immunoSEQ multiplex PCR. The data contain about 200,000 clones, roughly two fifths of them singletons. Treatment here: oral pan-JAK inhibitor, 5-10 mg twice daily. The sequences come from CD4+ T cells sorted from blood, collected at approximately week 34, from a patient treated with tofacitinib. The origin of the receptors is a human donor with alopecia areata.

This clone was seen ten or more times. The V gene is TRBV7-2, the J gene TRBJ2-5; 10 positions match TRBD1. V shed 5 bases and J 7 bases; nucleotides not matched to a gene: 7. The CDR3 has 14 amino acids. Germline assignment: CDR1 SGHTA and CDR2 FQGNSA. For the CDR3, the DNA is TGTGCCAGCAGCATGGGACAGGGGCCGGGGACCCAGTACTTC. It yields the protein CASSMGQGPGTQYF.

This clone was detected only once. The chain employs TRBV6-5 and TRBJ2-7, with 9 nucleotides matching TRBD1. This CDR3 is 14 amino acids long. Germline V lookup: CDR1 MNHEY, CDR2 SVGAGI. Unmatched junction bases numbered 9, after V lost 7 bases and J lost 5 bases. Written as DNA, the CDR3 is TGTGCCAGCAAGACGGGGACAGGGTTTGACGAGCAGTACTTC. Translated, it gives CASKTGTGFDEQYF.

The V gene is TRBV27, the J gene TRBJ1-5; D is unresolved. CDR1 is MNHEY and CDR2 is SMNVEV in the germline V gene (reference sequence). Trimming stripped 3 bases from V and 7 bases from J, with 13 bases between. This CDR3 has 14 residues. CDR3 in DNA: TGTGCCAGCAGTTTTAGTAACACGCGGCAGCCCCAGCATTTT. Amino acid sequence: CASSFSNTRQPQHF.

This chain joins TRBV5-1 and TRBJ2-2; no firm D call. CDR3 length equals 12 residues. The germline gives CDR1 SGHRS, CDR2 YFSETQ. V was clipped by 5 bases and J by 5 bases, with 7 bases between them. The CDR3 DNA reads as TGCGCCAGCAGACGGTTGACCGGGGAGCTGTTTTTT. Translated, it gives CASRRLTGELFF. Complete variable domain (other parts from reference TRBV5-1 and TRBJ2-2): KAGVTQTPRYLIKTRGQQVTLSCSPISGHRSVSWYQQTPGQGLQFLFEYFSETQRNKGNFPGRFSGRQFSNSRSEMNVSTLELGDSALYLCASRRLTGELFFGEGSRLTVL.

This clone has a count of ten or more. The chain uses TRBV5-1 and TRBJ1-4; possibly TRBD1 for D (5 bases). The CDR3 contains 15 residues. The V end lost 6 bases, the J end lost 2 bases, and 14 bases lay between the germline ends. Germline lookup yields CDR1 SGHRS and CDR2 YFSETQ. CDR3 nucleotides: TGCGCCAGCACCAAGGGACGGGGGACTAATGAAAAACTGTTTTTT. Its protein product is CASTKGRGTNEKLFF.

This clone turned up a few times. CDR3 coding DNA: TGTGCCAGCTCAGCGGACGTATCCTACAATGAGCAGTTCTTC. This encodes CASSADVSYNEQFF. The V call is TRBV11-1, the J call TRBJ2-1; D perhaps matches TRBD2 (5 bases). With 8 bases removed from V and 1 base from J, the gap between germline ends came to 12 bases. The CDR3 has 14 amino acids. From germline, CDR1 is SGHAT and CDR2 FQDESV (reference sequence).

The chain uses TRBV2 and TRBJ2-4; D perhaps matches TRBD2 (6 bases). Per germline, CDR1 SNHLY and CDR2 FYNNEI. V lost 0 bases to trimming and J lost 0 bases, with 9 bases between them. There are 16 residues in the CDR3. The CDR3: CASSEARELAKNIQYF. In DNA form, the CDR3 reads TGTGCCAGCAGTGAAGCTCGGGAGCTAGCCAAAAACATTCAGTACTTC.

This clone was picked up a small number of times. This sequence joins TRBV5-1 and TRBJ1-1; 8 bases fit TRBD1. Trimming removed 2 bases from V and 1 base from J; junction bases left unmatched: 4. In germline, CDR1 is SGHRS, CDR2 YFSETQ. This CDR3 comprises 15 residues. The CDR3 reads CASSFLQGANTEAFF. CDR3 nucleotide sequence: TGCGCCAGCAGCTTCCTTCAGGGGGCGAACACTGAAGCTTTCTTT.

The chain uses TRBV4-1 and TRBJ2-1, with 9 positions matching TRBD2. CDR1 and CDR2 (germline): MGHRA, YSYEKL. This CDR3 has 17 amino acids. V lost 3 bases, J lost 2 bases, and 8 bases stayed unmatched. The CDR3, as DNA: TGCGCCAGCAGCCAGGTTACTAGCGGGTTGGCCTACAATGAGCAGTTCTTC. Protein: CASSQVTSGLAYNEQFF.

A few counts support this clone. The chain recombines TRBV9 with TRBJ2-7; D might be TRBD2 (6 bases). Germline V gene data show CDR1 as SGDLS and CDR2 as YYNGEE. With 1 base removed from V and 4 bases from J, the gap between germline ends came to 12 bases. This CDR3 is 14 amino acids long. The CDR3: CASSVRREAYEQYF. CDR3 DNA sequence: TGTGCCAGCAGCGTAAGGAGGGAGGCTTACGAGCAGTACTTC.

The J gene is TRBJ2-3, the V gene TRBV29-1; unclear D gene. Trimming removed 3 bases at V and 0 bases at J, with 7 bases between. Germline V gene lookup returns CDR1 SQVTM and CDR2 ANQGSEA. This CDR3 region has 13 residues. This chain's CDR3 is CSVDPTSTDTQYF. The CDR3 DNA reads TGCAGCGTTGACCCAACTAGCACAGATACGCAGTATTTT.

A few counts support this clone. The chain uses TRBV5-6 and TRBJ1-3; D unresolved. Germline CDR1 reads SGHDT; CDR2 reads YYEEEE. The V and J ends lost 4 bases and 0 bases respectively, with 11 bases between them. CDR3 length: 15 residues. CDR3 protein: CASSPWGRSGNTIYF. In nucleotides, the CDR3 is TGTGCCAGCAGCCCCTGGGGTCGCTCTGGAAACACCATATATTTT.

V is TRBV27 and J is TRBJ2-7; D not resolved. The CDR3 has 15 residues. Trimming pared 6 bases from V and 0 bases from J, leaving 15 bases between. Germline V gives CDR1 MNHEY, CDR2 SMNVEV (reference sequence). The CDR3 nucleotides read TGTGCCAGCAGATCTGTCGTAGTTGGCTCCTACGAGCAGTACTTC. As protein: CASRSVVVGSYEQYF.

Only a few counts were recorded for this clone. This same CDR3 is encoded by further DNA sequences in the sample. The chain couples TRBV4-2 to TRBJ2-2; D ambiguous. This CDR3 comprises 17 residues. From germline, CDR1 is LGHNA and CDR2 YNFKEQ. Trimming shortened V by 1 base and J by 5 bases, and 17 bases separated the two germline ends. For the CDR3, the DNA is TGTGCCAGCAGCCAAGTGGGTCGAGCTAGAGGTACCGGGGAGCTGTTTTTT. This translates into CASSQVGRARGTGELFF.

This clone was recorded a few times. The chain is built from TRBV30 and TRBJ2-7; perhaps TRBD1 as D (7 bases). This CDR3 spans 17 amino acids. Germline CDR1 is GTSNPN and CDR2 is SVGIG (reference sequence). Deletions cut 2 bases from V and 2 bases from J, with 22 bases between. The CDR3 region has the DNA TGTGCCTGGAGTCCCAAACCGGGCAGGGGGGAAACCTACGAGCAGTACTTC. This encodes CAWSPKPGRGETYEQYF.

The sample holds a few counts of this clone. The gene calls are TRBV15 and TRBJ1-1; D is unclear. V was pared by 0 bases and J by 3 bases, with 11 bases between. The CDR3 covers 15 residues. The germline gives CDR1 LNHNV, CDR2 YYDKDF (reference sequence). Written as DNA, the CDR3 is TGTGCCACCAGCAGAGATCAGGCAGTTTACACTGAAGCTTTCTTT. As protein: CATSRDQAVYTEAFF.

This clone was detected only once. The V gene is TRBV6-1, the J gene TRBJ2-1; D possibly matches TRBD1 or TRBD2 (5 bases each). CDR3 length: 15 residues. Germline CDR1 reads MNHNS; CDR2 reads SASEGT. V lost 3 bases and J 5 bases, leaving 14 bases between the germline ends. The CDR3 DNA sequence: TGTGCCAGCAGTGACTTAGGGACCGGTAACAATGAGCAGTTCTTC. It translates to CASSDLGTGNNEQFF.

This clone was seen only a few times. CDR3 region: CASSPAPKGFEQFF. The CDR3 bases are TGCGCCAGCAGCCCAGCGCCGAAAGGTTTTGAGCAGTTCTTC. The genes are TRBV4-1 and TRBJ2-1, with no clear D. Trimming took off 4 bases at V and 9 bases at J, with 16 bases between the two ends. The CDR3 covers 14 residues. Germline-derived CDR1 and CDR2 are MGHRA and YSYEKL.

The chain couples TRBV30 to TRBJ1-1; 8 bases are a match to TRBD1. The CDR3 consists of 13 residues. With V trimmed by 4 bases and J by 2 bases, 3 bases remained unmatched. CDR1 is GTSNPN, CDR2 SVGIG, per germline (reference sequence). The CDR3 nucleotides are TGTGCCTGGACAGGGGGCCCAAACACTGAAGCTTTCTTT. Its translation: CAWTGGPNTEAFF.

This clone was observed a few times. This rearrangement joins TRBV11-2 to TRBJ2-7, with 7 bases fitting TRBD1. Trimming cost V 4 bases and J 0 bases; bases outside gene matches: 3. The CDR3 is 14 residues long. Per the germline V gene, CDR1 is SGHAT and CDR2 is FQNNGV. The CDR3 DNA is TGTGCCAGCAGCTCCAGGGACAGCTCCTACGAGCAGTACTTC. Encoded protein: CASSSRDSSYEQYF.

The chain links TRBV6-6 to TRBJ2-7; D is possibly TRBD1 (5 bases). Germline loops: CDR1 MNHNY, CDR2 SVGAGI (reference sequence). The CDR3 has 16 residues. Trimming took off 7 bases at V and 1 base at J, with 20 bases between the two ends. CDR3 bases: TGTGCCAGCACCCCCGCAATAGGGGCAGCTTCCTACGAGCAGTACTTC. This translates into CASTPAIGAASYEQYF.

The CDR3 reads CASSSGTANTEAFF. In DNA form, the CDR3 reads TGTGCCAGCAGCTCCGGGACAGCGAACACTGAAGCTTTCTTT. The chain employs TRBV7-9 and TRBJ1-1; 7 bases fit TRBD1. The CDR3 loop spans 14 amino acids. Per the germline V gene, CDR1 is SEHNR and CDR2 is FQNEAQ (reference sequence). The V segment lost 4 bases and the J segment 1 base; nucleotides outside the gene matches: 3.

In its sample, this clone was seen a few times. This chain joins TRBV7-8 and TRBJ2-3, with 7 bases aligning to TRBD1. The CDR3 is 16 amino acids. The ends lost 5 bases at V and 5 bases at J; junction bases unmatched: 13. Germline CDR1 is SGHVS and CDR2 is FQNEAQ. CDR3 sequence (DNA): TGTGCCAGCAGCCCCTCAACAGGGGAAGGTGGAGATACGCAGTATTTT. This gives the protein CASSPSTGEGGDTQYF.